This T cell receptor (beta chain) originates from a study of blood T cell repertoires in COVID-19. The data were produced by immunoSEQ multiplex PCR, yet TCRdb's version contains in-frame clones alone and is incomplete. This table has approximately 19,000 clones, 80% to 90% appearing once. The sample taken for sequencing was peripheral blood. The clonotype comes from a human donor with active COVID-19. The donor label of this sample is uncertain.

CDR3 sequence (DNA): TGCGCCAGCAGCCGGCGGCCGACAGGGTTCATAGAAGAGACCCAGTACTTC. Translating gives CASSRRPTGFIEETQYF. The chain recombines TRBV5-1 with TRBJ2-5; 7 nucleotides agree with TRBD1. The CDR3 runs to 17 residues. Trimming cost V 4 bases and J 3 bases; bases outside gene matches: 15. Germline assignment: CDR1 SGHRS and CDR2 YFSETQ.